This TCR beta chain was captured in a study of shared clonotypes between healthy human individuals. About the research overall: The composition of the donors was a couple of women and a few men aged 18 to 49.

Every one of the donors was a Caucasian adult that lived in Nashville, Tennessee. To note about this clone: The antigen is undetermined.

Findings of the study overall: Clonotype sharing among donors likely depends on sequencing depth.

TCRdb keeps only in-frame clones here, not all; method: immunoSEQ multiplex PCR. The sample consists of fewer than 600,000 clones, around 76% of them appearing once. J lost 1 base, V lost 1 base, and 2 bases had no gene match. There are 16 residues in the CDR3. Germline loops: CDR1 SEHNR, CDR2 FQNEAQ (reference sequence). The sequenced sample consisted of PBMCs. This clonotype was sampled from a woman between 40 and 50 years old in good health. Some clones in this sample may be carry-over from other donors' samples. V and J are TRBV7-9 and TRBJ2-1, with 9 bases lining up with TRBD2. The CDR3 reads CASSLGLAESYNEQFF. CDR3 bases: TGTGCCAGCAGCTTAGGACTAGCGGAGTCCTACAATGAGCAGTTCTTC. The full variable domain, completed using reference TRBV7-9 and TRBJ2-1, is DTGVSQNPRHKITKRGQNVTFRCDPISEHNRLYWYRQTLGQGPEFLTYFQNEAQLEKSRLLSDRFSAERPKGSFSTLEIQRTEQGDSAMYLCASSLGLAESYNEQFFGPGTRLTVL.